Below, 9 T cell receptor beta chains from the same sample are listed, as sequenced in a study of response to subunit inactivated influenza vaccine. Each CDR3 protein gets one entry after TCRdb re-called the RT-PCR reads with MiXCR. The data show approximately 730,000 distinct CDR3 sequences, with approximately 15% seen just once and 5.5% to 7% held by the top ten. Sequences were derived from PBMCs from blood, sampled around 15 days before vaccination. These receptors all come from a man aged 50-60 years who received an inactivated influenza vaccine.

This clonotype showed up just a few times. The chain employs TRBV7-9 and TRBJ2-1; D not certain. Germline V gives CDR1 SEHNR, CDR2 FQNEAQ (reference sequence). The CDR3 contains 17 residues. V was clipped by 1 base and J by 0 bases, with 13 bases between them. The CDR3 loop reads CASSLGVGRRSYNEQFF. In nucleotides, the CDR3 is TGTGCCAGCAGCTTAGGAGTAGGCCGACGCTCCTACAATGAGCAGTTCTTC.

This clonotype was seen only a few times. CDR3 nucleotides: TGTGCCAGCAGTCCCTGGGGGGGAAGCTACGAGCAGTACTTC. Amino acids: CASSPWGGSYEQYF. The chain links TRBV27 to TRBJ2-7, with TRBD2 matching over 7 bases. Germline V gene data show CDR1 as MNHEY and CDR2 as SMNVEV (reference sequence). Unmatched junction bases numbered 7, after V lost 5 bases and J lost 3 bases. This CDR3 has 14 amino acids.

Details on this clonotype: A single base separates this from a much larger clone, so it may be a read error. The rearrangement links TRBV9 to TRBJ2-2; D may be TRBD1 or TRBD2 (6 bases each). Germline loops: CDR1 SGDLS, CDR2 YYNGEE. The CDR3 contains 14 residues. The CDR3 sequence: CASSVSGATGDLFF. CDR3 in DNA: TGTGCCAGCAGCGTGTCGGGGGCCACCGGGGATCTGTTTTTT.

This rearrangement joins TRBV11-2 to TRBJ2-5, with a weak D call TRBD2 (6 bases). The germline gives CDR1 SGHAT, CDR2 FQNNGV. The CDR3 covers 15 residues. Between the trimmed V and J ends, which lost 1 base and 2 bases, there was a span of 11 bases. The CDR3 sequence: CASSLVLAPQETQYF. CDR3 sequence (DNA): TGTGCCAGCAGCTTAGTCCTAGCGCCTCAAGAGACCCAGTACTTC. The complete variable domain, with remaining parts taken from reference TRBV11-2 and TRBJ2-5, reads EAGVAQSPRYKIIEKRQSVAFWCNPISGHATLYWYQQILGQGPKLLIQFQNNGVVDDSQLPKDRFSAERLKGVDSTLKIQPAKLEDSAVYLCASSLVLAPQETQYFGPGTRLLVL.

The chain has TRBV5-1 and TRBJ2-1; 10 positions agree with TRBD1. V lost 7 bases, J lost 5 bases, and 9 bases stayed unmatched. There are 15 residues in the CDR3. CDR1 is SGHRS and CDR2 is YFSETQ in the germline V gene. The CDR3 coding sequence is TGCGCCAGCGCCCCGACAGGGGGCGCGAACAATGAGCAGTTCTTC. Protein product: CASAPTGGANNEQFF.

This clonotype was seen more than once but under ten times. The CDR3 reads CASSGTDNQPQHF. CDR3 nucleotides: TGTGCCAGCAGCGGGACAGACAATCAGCCCCAGCATTTT. The chain has TRBV12-3 or TRBV12-4 and TRBJ1-5; 7 bases fit TRBD1. The CDR3 is 13 residues long. After removal of 6 bases from V and 3 bases from J, the junction contained 2 bases not matched to a gene.

The chain links TRBV12-3 or TRBV12-4 to TRBJ1-1; 8 positions match TRBD1. The CDR3 is 16 amino acids. V dropped 5 bases and J dropped 1; count of bases not matched to a gene: 9. The CDR3 reads CASSLLGQETNTEAFF. CDR3 coding DNA: TGTGCCAGCAGTCTTCTGGGACAGGAGACGAACACTGAAGCTTTCTTT.

The chain carries TRBV28 and TRBJ2-1; TRBD2 might be the D (6 bases). CDR1 MDHEN and CDR2 SYDVKM come from the germline V gene. This CDR3 region has 12 residues. The CDR3 protein is CISGPQGNEQFF. The CDR3, as DNA: TGTATCAGCGGGCCCCAAGGGAATGAGCAGTTCTTC.

This clonotype came up a few times. This chain joins TRBV15 and TRBJ1-6; D not certain. Trimming took 6 bases from V and 7 from J, leaving 7 bases between them. The CDR3 runs 12 residues. Germline V gene data show CDR1 as LNHNV and CDR2 as YYDKDF (reference sequence). The CDR3, as DNA: TGTGCCACCAGTACCGAGAATTCACCCCTCCACTTT. The encoded protein is CATSTENSPLHF.